These 17 T cell receptor beta chains were all obtained from the same sample, sequenced in a study of OX40 agonist ivuxolimab in advanced cancers. Sequencing used immunoSEQ multiplex PCR; TCRdb keeps in-frame clones, though not all of them. The repertoire holds around 60,000 clones, with roughly 87% as singletons. The starting material was CD4+ or CD8+ T cells sorted from blood, obtained in a trial of the OX40 agonist ivuxolimab. These receptors were taken from an adult with an advanced solid tumor such as melanoma, head and neck, liver or kidney cancer.

CDR3 region: CASSPSVGDNEQFF. The CDR3, as DNA: TGTGCCAGCTCACCCTCCGTGGGAGACAATGAGCAGTTCTTC. This rearrangement joins TRBV18 to TRBJ2-1; D perhaps matches TRBD2 (5 bases). Germline-derived CDR1 and CDR2 are KGHSH and LQKENI. Trimming left V 3 bases short and J 5 bases short, with 11 bases between. The CDR3 is 14 residues long.

This clone has a handful of counts. The chain is built from TRBV2 and TRBJ1-2; D is ambiguous. The CDR3 consists of 15 residues. V gave up 7 bases and J gave up 2 bases, with 17 bases separating them. Germline V CDR1 and CDR2: SNHLY, FYNNEI. As DNA, the CDR3 is TGTGCCAGCACCGATAGTAGGAGTTCCAACTATGGCTACACCTTC. The encoded protein is CASTDSRSSNYGYTF.

The chain is built from TRBV7-3 and TRBJ2-1, with 9 bases that match TRBD1. This CDR3 spans 16 amino acids. From germline, CDR1 is SGHTA and CDR2 FQGTGA. The V and J ends lost 5 bases and 8 bases, in that order; junction bases with no gene match: 13. The CDR3 spells CASSPRDRAVQDEQFF. The CDR3, as DNA: TGTGCCAGCAGCCCCAGGGACAGGGCGGTTCAGGATGAGCAGTTCTTC.

The chain is built from TRBV18 and TRBJ2-7; 7 bases fit TRBD2. Trimming cost V 1 base and J 3 bases; bases outside gene matches: 6. The CDR3 is 15 amino acids. Germline assignment: CDR1 KGHSH and CDR2 LQKENI. CDR3 sequence: CASSPQAGRFYEQYF. CDR3 DNA: TGTGCCAGCTCACCACAAGCGGGAAGATTCTACGAGCAGTACTTC.

The chain recombines TRBV7-2 with TRBJ1-3; 7 nucleotides match TRBD1. With 6 bases clipped from V and 0 bases from J, the junction kept 5 bases outside the gene matches. This CDR3 region has 15 residues. Germline V gene sequence: CDR1 SGHTA, CDR2 FQGNSA. In DNA form, the CDR3 reads TGTGCCAGCAGACCAGACAGGGACTCTGGAAACACCATATATTTT. Translated: CASRPDRDSGNTIYF.

The V and J genes are TRBV19 and TRBJ2-1; TRBD2 agrees at 11 bases. Germline loops: CDR1 LNHDA, CDR2 SQIVND (reference sequence). The CDR3 has 21 amino acids. V dropped 2 bases and J dropped 0; count of bases not matched to a gene: 15. In DNA, the CDR3 is TGTGCCAGTAGTATACAAAGCCCGGGACTAGCGGCCCCGAGCTCCTACAATGAGCAGTTCTTC. The encoded protein is CASSIQSPGLAAPSSYNEQFF.

V usage is TRBV13 and J usage is TRBJ2-5, with 12 nucleotides matching TRBD2. This CDR3 is built from 15 residues. The germline V gene has CDR1 PRHDT and CDR2 FYEKMQ (reference sequence). Trimming at V came to 0 bases and at J to 4 bases, leaving 0 bases not matched to a gene. The DNA of the CDR3 is TGTGCCAGCAGCTTAGGACTAGCGGGAGGAGAGACCCAGTACTTC. The encoded protein is CASSLGLAGGETQYF.

This clone was seen a handful of times. V usage is TRBV7-9 and J usage is TRBJ1-2, with 7 positions matching TRBD1. CDR1 and CDR2 from the germline V gene are SEHNR and FQNEAQ (reference sequence). There are 12 residues in the CDR3. The V segment lost 5 bases and the J segment 8 bases; nucleotides outside the gene matches: 5. CDR3 sequence: CASSRTGEGYTF. The CDR3 DNA reads as TGTGCCAGCAGCCGAACAGGGGAAGGCTACACCTTC.

The rearrangement uses TRBV21-1 and TRBJ2-7; the tabulated D call, TRBD2, remains unverified against the DNA. TRBV21-1 is a recognized pseudogene. This CDR3 is built from 19 residues. This chain's CDR3 is CASSSPGTSGIVESYEQYF. In DNA form, the CDR3 reads TGTGCCAGCAGCTCCCCCGGGACTAGCGGGATCGTTGAGTCCTACGAGCAGTACTTC.

The J gene is TRBJ1-1, the V gene TRBV4-1; D is unresolved. This CDR3 spans 15 amino acids. V dropped 0 bases and J dropped 1 base, with 9 bases sitting between them. CDR1 MGHRA and CDR2 YSYEKL come from the germline V gene. The CDR3 region is CASSQEGRKNTEAFF. In DNA form, the CDR3 reads TGCGCCAGCAGCCAAGAAGGGAGAAAGAACACTGAAGCTTTCTTT.

This clone has just a few counts. V and J are TRBV5-6 and TRBJ2-7, with D possibly being TRBD1 (5 bases). Trimming removed 3 bases at V and 7 bases at J, with 14 bases between. The CDR3 contains 13 residues. CDR1 SGHDT and CDR2 YYEEEE come from the germline V gene. This CDR3 reads CASSWGLGREQYF. DNA for the CDR3: TGTGCCAGCAGCTGGGGCCTAGGCCGGGAGCAGTACTTC.

V is TRBV27 and J is TRBJ2-7; TRBD2 might be the D (6 bases). This CDR3 is built from 14 residues. In germline, CDR1 is MNHEY, CDR2 SMNVEV (reference sequence). The V gene lost 7 bases and the J gene lost 7 bases, with 20 bases spanning the gap. The CDR3 sequence is CASTLRGRSGEQYF. In DNA, the CDR3 is TGTGCCAGCACCCTTCGGGGGAGGTCTGGTGAGCAGTACTTC.

This chain links TRBV2 with TRBJ1-5, with 10 bases aligning to TRBD1. With 7 bases clipped from V and 4 bases from J, the junction kept 7 bases outside the gene matches. The V gene's germline CDR1 is SNHLY and CDR2 FYNNEI. The CDR3 spans 15 residues. Here the CDR3 reads CASKSGTGENQPQHF. CDR3 coding DNA: TGTGCCAGCAAATCGGGGACAGGGGAAAATCAGCCCCAGCATTTT.

The CDR3 sequence: CASSKGPGRPSYEQYF. CDR3 coding DNA: TGTGCCAGCAGCAAGGGGCCGGGCAGGCCCTCCTACGAGCAGTACTTC. The genes are TRBV21-1 and TRBJ2-7; the listed D gene, TRBD1, was not tested against the DNA. TRBV21-1 is termed a pseudogene. The CDR3 contains 16 residues.

The J gene is TRBJ1-3, the V gene TRBV5-1, with D maybe TRBD1 (6 bases). Trimming took 0 bases from V and 0 from J, leaving 13 bases between them. CDR1 is SGHRS, CDR2 YFSETQ, per germline. The CDR3 spans 17 residues. CDR3 coding DNA: TGCGCCAGCAGCTTGGACAGGACAGACCGCTCTGGAAACACCATATATTTT. The encoded protein is CASSLDRTDRSGNTIYF.

J is TRBJ1-2 and V is TRBV7-8; D is unclear. The CDR3 runs 13 residues. Germline-derived CDR1 and CDR2 are SGHVS and FQNEAQ. With 1 base removed from V and 0 bases from J, the gap between germline ends came to 3 bases. This CDR3 reads CASSLGTNYGYTF. CDR3 sequence (DNA): TGTGCCAGCAGCTTAGGCACTAACTATGGCTACACCTTC.

In its sample, this clone was seen a few times. The CDR3 loop reads CAISERQGGIYGYTF. Written as DNA, the CDR3 is TGTGCCATCAGTGAGCGGCAGGGAGGAATCTATGGCTACACCTTC. The V and J genes are TRBV10-3 and TRBJ1-2; possibly TRBD1 for D (5 bases). Trimming cost V 2 bases and J 4 bases, with 14 bases left between them. Germline V gives CDR1 ENHRY, CDR2 SYGVKD. The CDR3 consists of 15 residues.